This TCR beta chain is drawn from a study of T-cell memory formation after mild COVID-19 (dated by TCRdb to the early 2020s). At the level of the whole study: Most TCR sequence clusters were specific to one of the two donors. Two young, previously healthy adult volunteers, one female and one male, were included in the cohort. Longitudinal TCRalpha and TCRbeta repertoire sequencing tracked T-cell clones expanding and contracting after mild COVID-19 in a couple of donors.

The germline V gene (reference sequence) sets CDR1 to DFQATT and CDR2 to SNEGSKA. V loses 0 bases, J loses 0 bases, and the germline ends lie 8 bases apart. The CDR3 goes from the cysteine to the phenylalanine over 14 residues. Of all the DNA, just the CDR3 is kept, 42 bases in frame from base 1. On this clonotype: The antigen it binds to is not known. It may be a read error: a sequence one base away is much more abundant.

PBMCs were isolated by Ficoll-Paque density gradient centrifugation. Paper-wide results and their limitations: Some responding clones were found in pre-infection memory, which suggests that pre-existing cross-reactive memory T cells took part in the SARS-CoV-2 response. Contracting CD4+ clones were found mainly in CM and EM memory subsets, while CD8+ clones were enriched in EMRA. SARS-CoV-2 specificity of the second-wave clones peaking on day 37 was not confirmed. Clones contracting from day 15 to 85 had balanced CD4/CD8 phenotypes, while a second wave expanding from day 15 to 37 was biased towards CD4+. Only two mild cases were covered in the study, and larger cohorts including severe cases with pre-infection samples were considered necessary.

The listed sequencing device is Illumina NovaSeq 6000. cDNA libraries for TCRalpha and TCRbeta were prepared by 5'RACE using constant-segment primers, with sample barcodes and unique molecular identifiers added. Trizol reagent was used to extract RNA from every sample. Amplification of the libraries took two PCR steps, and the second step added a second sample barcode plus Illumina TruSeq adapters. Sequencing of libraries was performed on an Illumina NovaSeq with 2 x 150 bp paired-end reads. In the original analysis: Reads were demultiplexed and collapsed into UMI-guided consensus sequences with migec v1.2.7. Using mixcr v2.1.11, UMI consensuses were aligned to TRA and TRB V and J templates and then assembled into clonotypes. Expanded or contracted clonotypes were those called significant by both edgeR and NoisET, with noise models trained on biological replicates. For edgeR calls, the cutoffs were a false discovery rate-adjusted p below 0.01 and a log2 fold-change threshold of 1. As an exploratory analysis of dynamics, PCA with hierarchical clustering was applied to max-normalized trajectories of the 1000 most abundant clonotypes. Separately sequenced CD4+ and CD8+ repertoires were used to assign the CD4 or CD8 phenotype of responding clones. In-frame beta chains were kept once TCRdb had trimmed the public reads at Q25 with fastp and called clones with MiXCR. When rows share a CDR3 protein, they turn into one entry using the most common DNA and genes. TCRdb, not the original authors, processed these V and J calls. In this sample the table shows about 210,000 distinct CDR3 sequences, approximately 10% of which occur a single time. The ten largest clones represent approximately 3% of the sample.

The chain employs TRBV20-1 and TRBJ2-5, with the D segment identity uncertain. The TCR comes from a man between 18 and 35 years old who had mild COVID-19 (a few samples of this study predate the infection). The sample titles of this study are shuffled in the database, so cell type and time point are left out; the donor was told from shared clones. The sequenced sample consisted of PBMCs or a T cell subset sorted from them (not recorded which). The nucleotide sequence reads TGCAGTGCTAGAGATGGTCTCCACCAAGAGACCCAGTACTTC. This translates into CSARDGLHQETQYF.